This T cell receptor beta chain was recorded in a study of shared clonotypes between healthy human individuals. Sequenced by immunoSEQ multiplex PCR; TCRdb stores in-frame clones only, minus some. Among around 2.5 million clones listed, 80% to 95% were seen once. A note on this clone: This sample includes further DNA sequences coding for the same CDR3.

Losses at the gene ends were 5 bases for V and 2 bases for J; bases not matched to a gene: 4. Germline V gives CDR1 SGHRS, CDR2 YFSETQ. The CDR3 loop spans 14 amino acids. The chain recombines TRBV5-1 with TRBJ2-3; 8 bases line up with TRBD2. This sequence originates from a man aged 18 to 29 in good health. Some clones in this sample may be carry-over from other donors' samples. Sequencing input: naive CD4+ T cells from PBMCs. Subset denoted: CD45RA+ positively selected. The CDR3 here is CASRTSGDTDTQYF. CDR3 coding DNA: TGCGCCAGCAGAACTAGCGGAGACACAGATACGCAGTATTTT.